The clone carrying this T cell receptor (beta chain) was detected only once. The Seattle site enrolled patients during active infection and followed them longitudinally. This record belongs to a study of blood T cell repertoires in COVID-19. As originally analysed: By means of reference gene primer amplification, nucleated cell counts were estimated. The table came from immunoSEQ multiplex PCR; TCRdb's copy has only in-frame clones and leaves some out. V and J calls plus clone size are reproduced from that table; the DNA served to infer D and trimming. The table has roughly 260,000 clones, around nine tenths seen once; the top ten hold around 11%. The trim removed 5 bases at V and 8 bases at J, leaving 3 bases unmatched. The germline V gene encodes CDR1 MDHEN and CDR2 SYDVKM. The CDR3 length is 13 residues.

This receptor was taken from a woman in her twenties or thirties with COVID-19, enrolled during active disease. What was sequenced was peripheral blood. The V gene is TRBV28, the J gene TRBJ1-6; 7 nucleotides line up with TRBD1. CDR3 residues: CASSSTGDSPLHF. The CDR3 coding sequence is TGTGCCAGCAGTAGTACAGGGGATTCACCCCTCCACTTT.